This T cell receptor (beta chain) was sequenced in a study of shared clonotypes between healthy human individuals (TCRdb year 2020). Background on the whole study: Three men and a couple of women, aged 18 to 49 years, made up the cohort. To estimate repertoire size and how much clonotype sharing occurs between individuals, the study deeply sequenced the blood TCR repertoires of several healthy adults. Each donor's leukapheresis produced roughly between about 0.8 and 10 billion PBMCs. To increase sequencing depth and limit assay-specific biases, TCR repertoire library preparation and sequencing were carried out by different laboratories using diverse techniques. Paper-wide results and their limitations: Because the study included a small number of donors, the genetic and exposure-history diversity represented was limited. Only blood was sampled, and tissue TCR repertoires likely differ from those in blood. Based on pairwise subsampling, the degree of clonotype sharing among donors was expected to be affected by sequencing depth.

From the cysteine through the phenylalanine, the CDR3 covers 18 amino acids. The retained sequence is limited to the CDR3, 54 bases, with the frame set at the first base. The V and J ends are trimmed by 3 bases and 1 base, leaving 16 bases between them. Regarding this clone: There is no known antigen for this receptor. No much larger clonotype is one base removed from it; base qualities were not supplied.

Using the deep immunoSEQ assay, multiplex PCR amplified TCR CDR3 regions from genomic DNA. For each cell subset, the extracted genomic DNA was distributed evenly across all wells of several immunoSEQ 96-well plates, and each plate served as one replicate. For unsorted PBMC, approximately 290 ng of genomic DNA, equivalent to 25,000 to 35,000 T cell genomes, went into each replicate PCR. Unsorted PBMC genomic DNA was sequenced across ten immunoSEQ deep assay plates. The purified libraries were quantified using a Qubit 3.0 fluorometer, sized with a Bioanalyzer 2100, and then quantified again using the KAPA Library Quantification kit. Every immunoSEQ 96-well plate was sequenced on a dedicated single-read 150-cycle Illumina NextSeq 550 flow cell. In the authors' own workflow: The immunoSEQ output contained only junctional sequences without quality scores, so filtering could not match that applied to full-length reads. Sequences were annotated with PyIR, a Python wrapper for IgBLAST v1.9, using IMGT germline references to assign V/J genes and CDR3. Reads with weak V/J assignments (E-value above 1e-6), missing CDR3, stop codons, out-of-frame junctions, or ambiguous translated residues were removed. V3J clonotypes were defined as sequences sharing an identical inferred V gene, J gene, and CDR3 amino acid sequence. To compute the percentage overlap between repertoires, the number of shared unique clonotypes was divided by the size of the smaller repertoire. Repertoire richness was assessed with RTK rarefaction, the Chao1 estimator, and Recon v2.1 estimates of unobserved clonotypes. TCRdb's version of the immuneACCESS table is confined to in-frame rearrangements and falls short of the full clone set. An unresolved V gene accounts for under half of the shortfall where checked; the remainder is of unknown origin. V, J and clone size are those of that table, while D and trimming were read from the DNA. Counted in this sample were around 450,000 clones; about 85% of them appeared once. The ten biggest clones cover around 14% of the sample.

Healthy HIV-negative adults with no recently reported acute infections or vaccinations were included as donors. Every donor was a Caucasian adult living in Nashville, Tennessee, USA. For unsorted samples, 100 million or so PBMCs were counted, and genomic DNA was extracted using the QIAamp DNA Blood Mini kit. Blood was obtained by leukapheresis, after which PBMCs were separated by Ficoll-Histopaque density gradient centrifugation and cryopreserved in liquid nitrogen vapor phase. The TCR sequence derives from a woman in her thirties or forties in good health. Some clones in this sample may be carry-over from other donors' samples. Recombination connected TRBV23-1 to TRBJ2-6; TRBD1 is perhaps the D gene, given 6 matching bases. TRBV23-1 is labeled an ORF, and its function is uncertain. Sequenced material: PBMCs. In nucleotides, the sequence is TGCGCCAGCAGTCATACCCAGGCAGGGGAGTCTGGGGCCAACGTCCTGACTTTC. It codes for CASSHTQAGESGANVLTF.